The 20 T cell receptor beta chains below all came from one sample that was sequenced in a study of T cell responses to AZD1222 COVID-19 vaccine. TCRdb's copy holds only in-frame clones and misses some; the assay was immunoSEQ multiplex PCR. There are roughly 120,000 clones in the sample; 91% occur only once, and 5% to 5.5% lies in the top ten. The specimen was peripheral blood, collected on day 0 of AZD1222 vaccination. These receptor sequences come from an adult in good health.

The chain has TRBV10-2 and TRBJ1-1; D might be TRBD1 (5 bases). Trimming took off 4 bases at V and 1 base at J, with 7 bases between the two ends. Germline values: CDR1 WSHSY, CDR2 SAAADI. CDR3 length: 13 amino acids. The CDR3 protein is CASSVDRNTEAFF. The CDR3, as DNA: TGCGCCAGCAGTGTAGACAGGAACACTGAAGCTTTCTTT.

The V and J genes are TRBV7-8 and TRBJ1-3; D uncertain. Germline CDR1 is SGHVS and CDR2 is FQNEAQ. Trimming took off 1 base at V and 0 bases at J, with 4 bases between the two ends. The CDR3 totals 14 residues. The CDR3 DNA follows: TGTGCCAGCAGCTTAGGGGGCTCTGGAAACACCATATATTTT. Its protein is CASSLGGSGNTIYF.

The CDR3 reads CASSRDGAYEQYF. In nucleotides, the CDR3 is TGTGCCAGCAGCCGGGACGGAGCCTACGAGCAGTACTTC. V and J are TRBV6-5 and TRBJ2-7; D may be TRBD1 or TRBD2 (5 bases each). The CDR3 covers 13 residues. Germline V gene sequence: CDR1 MNHEY, CDR2 SVGAGI. V was trimmed by 6 bases and J by 2 bases, leaving 11 bases between them.

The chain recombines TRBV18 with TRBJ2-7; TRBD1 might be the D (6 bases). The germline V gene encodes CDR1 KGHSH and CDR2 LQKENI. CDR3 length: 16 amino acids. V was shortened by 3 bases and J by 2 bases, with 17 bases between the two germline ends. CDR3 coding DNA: TGTGCCAGCTCACCTCCTTGGGGGCAGGGCCCCTACGAGCAGTACTTC. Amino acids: CASSPPWGQGPYEQYF.

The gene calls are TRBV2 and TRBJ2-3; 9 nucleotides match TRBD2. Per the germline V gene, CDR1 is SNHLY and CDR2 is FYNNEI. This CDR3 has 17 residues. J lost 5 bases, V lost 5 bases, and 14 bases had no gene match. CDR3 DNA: TGTGCCAGCAGTTCCACCAGGCGGCTAGCGGGAAGAGATACGCAGTATTTT. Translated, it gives CASSSTRRLAGRDTQYF.

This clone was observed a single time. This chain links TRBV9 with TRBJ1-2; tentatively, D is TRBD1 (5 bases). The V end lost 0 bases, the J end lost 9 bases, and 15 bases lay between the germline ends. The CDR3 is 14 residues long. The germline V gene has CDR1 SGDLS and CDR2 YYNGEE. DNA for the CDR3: TGTGCCAGCAGCGTAGGATACGGGGACTTCAGCTACACCTTC. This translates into CASSVGYGDFSYTF.

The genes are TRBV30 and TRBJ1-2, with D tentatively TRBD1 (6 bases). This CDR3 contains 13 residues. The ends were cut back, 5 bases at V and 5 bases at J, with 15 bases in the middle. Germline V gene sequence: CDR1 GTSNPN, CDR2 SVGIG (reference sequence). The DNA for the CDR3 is TGTGCCTGGGCTCACACCCAGGGGTATGGCTACACCTTC. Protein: CAWAHTQGYGYTF.

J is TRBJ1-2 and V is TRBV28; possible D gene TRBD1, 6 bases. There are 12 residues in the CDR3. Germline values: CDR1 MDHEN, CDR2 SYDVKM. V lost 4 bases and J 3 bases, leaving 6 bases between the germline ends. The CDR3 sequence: CASSSGDYGYTF. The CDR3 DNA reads TGTGCCAGCAGTTCAGGGGACTATGGCTACACCTTC.

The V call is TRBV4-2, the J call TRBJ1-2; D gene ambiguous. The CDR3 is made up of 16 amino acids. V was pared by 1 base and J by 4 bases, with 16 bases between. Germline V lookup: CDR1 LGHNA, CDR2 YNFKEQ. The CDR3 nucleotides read TGTGCCAGCAGCCAAGCCCCCAGCGCGGGAGTCTATGGCTACACCTTC. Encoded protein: CASSQAPSAGVYGYTF.

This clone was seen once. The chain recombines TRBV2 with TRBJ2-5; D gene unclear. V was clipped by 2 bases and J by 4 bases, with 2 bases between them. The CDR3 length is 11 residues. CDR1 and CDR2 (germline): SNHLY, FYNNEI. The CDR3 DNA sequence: TGTGCCAGCAGTGAATTAGAGACCCAGTACTTC. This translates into CASSELETQYF.

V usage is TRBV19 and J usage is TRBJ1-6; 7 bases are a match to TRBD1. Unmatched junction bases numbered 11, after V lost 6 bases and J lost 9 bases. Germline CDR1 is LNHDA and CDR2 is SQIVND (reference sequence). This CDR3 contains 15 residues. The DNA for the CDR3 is TGTGCCAGTAGCCCGGTAGGGGGCCAGCCTTCACCCCTCCACTTT. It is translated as CASSPVGGQPSPLHF.

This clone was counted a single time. The CDR3 sequence: CASRGGSEETQYF. Written as DNA, the CDR3 is TGTGCCAGCAGGGGGGGATCGGAGGAGACCCAGTACTTC. The V and J genes are TRBV2 and TRBJ2-5, with D perhaps matching TRBD2 (6 bases). The length of the CDR3 is 13 residues. Deletions cut 6 bases from V and 5 bases from J, with 13 bases between. Germline V CDR1 and CDR2: SNHLY, FYNNEI. Based on the CDR3 plus reference TRBV2 and TRBJ2-5, the full variable domain is EPEVTQTPSHQVTQMGQEVILRCVPISNHLYFYWYRQILGQKVEFLVSFYNNEISEKSEIFDDQFSVERPDGSNFTLKIRSTKLEDSAMYFCASRGGSEETQYFGPGTRLLVL.

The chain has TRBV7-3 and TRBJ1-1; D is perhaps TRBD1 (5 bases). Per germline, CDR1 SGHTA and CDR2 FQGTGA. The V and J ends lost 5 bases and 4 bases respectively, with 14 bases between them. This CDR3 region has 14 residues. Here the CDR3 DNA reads TGTGCCAGCAGCCCGCAGGGAGTCGGCACTGAAGCTTTCTTT. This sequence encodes CASSPQGVGTEAFF. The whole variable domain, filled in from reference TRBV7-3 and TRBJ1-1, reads GAGVSQTPSNKVTEKGKYVELRCDPISGHTALYWYRQSLGQGPEFLIYFQGTGAADDSGLPNDRFFAVRPEGSVSTLKIQRTERGDSAVYLCASSPQGVGTEAFFGQGTRLTVV.

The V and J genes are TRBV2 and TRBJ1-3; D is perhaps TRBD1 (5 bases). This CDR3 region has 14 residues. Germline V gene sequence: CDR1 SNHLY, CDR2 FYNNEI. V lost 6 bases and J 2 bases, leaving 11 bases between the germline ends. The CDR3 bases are TGTGCCAGCAGAGGGACTAGTCCTGGAAACACCATATATTTT. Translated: CASRGTSPGNTIYF.

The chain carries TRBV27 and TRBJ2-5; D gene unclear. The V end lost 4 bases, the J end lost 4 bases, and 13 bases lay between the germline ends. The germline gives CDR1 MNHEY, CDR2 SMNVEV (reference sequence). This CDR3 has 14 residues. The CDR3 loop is CASSSGRMGETQYF. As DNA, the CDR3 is TGTGCCAGCAGTTCAGGACGGATGGGAGAGACCCAGTACTTC.

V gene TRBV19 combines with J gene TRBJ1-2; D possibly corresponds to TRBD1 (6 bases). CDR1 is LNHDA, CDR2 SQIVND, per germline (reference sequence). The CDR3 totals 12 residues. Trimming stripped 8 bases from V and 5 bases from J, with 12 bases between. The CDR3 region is CASSRRGYGYTF. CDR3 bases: TGTGCCAGTTCTAGGAGGGGGTATGGCTACACCTTC. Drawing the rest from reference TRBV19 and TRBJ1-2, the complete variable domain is DGGITQSPKYLFRKEGQNVTLSCEQNLNHDAMYWYRQDPGQGLRLIYYSQIVNDFQKGDIAEGYSVSREKKESFPLTVTSAQKNPTAFYLCASSRRGYGYTFGSGTRLTVV.

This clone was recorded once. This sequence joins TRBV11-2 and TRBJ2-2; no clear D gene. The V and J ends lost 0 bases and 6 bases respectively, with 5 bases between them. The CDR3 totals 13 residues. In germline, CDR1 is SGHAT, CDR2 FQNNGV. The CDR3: CASSLDGSGELFF. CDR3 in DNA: TGTGCCAGCAGCTTAGACGGGTCCGGGGAGCTGTTTTTT. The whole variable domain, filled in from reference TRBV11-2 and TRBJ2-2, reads EAGVAQSPRYKIIEKRQSVAFWCNPISGHATLYWYQQILGQGPKLLIQFQNNGVVDDSQLPKDRFSAERLKGVDSTLKIQPAKLEDSAVYLCASSLDGSGELFFGEGSRLTVL.

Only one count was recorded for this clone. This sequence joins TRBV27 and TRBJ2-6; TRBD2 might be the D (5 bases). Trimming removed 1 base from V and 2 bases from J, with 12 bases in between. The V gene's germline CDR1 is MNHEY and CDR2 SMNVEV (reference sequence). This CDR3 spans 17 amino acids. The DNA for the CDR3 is TGTGCCAGCAGTTTATTAACCTCCGGGGCTGGGGCCAACGTCCTGACTTTC. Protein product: CASSLLTSGAGANVLTF.

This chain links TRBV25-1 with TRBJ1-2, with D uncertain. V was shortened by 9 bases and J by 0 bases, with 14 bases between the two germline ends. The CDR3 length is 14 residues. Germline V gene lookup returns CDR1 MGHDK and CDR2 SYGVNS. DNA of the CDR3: TGTGCCAGTTCCCTGGCCCCCGCTAACTATGGCTACACCTTC. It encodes CASSLAPANYGYTF.

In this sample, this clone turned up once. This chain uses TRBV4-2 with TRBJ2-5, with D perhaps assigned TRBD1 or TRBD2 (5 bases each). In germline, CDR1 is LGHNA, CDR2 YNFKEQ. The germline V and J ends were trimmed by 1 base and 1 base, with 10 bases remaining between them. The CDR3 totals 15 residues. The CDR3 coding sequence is TGTGCCAGCAGCCAAGCGGTCGGGACCCAAGAGACCCAGTACTTC. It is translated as CASSQAVGTQETQYF.